This section outlines one T cell receptor beta chain sequence together with its context. Original methodology: Amplified reference gene primers provided the basis for estimating nucleated cell counts. The data were produced by immunoSEQ multiplex PCR, yet TCRdb's version contains in-frame clones alone and is incomplete. The V and J calls and the clone size are those of that table, but D and trimming were determined from the DNA. The data hold over 350,000 clones, with more than 75% observed a single time. Participants reported their clinical history, and cohort assignment relied on those reports. This sample stems from a study of blood T cell repertoires in COVID-19. Study summary: Material from acute and convalescent COVID-19 was sourced from the United States, Italy and Spain. In each case, the material was cDNA or gDNA derived from T cells, B-cell-depleted T cells, or PBMCs.

Germline loops: CDR1 SGHVS, CDR2 FQNEAQ. There are 14 residues in the CDR3. The germline V and J ends were trimmed by 5 bases and 1 base, with 9 bases remaining between them. This TCR was sampled from a woman aged 25 to 39 with acute COVID-19. The sample consisted of PBMCs or T cells enriched from blood (not recorded which). The V gene is TRBV7-8, the J gene TRBJ1-5, with D perhaps TRBD1 (5 bases). The CDR3 bases are TGTGCCAGCAGCCCTCGACAGAGCAATCAGCCCCAGCATTTT. Protein sequence: CASSPRQSNQPQHF.